The present TCR beta chain was sequenced within a study of shared clonotypes between healthy human individuals. Naive CD8 cells were CD45RO-negative, positively selected for CCR7, excluding terminally differentiated effector memory CD45RA+ cells. V lost 5 bases, J lost 6 bases, and 14 bases lay in between. Germline V gives CDR1 SGHAT, CDR2 FQNNGV. This CDR3 has 14 amino acids. This table comes from immunoSEQ multiplex PCR, and its TCRdb copy is limited to in-frame clones, with some not included. The data hold approximately 720,000 clones, with just over 90% observed a single time. This chain joins TRBV11-2 and TRBJ2-1, with a weak D call TRBD2 (6 bases). The sequence derives from a man aged 25-45 years in good health. Sequencing input: naive CD8+ T cells sorted from blood. The CDR3 loop is CASSLARAANEQFF. CDR3 in DNA: TGTGCCAGCAGCCTAGCGAGGGCCGCCAATGAGCAGTTCTTC.